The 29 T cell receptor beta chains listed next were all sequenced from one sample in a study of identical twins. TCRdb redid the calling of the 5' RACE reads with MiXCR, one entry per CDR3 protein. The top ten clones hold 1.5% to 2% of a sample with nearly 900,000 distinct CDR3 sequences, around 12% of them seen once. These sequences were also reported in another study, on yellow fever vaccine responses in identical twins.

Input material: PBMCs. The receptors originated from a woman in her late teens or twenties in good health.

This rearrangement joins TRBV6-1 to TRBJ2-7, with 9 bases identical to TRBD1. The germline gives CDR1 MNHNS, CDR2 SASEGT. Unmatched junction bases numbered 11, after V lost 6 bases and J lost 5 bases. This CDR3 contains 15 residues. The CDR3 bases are TGTGCCAGCAGCTCCCGGTCGGGACAGGGCAACGAGCAGTACTTC. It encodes CASSSRSGQGNEQYF.

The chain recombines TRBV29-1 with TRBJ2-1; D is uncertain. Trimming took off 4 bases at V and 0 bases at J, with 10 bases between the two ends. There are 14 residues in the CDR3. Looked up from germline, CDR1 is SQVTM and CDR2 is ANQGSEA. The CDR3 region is CSVVGVGSYNEQFF. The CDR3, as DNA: TGCAGCGTTGTTGGTGTAGGCTCCTACAATGAGCAGTTCTTC.

In DNA form, the CDR3 reads TGTGCCAGCAGCCAAGGACCCGGGCCCGCGAGCCCCTACGAGCAGTACGTC. Its translation: CASSQGPGPASPYEQYV. This rearrangement joins TRBV14 to TRBJ2-7, with no clear D. The CDR3 runs 17 residues. The germline V and J ends were trimmed by 1 base and 2 bases, with 18 bases remaining between them. Germline V CDR1 and CDR2: SGHDN, FVKESK.

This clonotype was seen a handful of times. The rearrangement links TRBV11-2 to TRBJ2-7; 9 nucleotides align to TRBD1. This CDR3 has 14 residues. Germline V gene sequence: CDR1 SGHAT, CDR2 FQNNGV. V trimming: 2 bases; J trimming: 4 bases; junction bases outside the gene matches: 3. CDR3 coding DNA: TGTGCCAGCAGCTTACACAGGGGGCCATACGAGCAGTACGTC. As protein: CASSLHRGPYEQYV.

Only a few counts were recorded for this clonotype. The DNA for the CDR3 is TGTGCCAGCAGTGAAATAGGGTGGCTAGCGGGAGAGTCCCCACATAGGGCCAATGAGCAGTTCTTC. Its translation is CASSEIGWLAGESPHRANEQFF. This chain joins TRBV25-1 and TRBJ2-1, with 10 bases fitting TRBD2. There are 22 residues in the CDR3. V was pared by 2 bases and J by 6 bases, with 25 bases of the junction left unmatched. CDR1 MGHDK and CDR2 SYGVNS come from the germline V gene.

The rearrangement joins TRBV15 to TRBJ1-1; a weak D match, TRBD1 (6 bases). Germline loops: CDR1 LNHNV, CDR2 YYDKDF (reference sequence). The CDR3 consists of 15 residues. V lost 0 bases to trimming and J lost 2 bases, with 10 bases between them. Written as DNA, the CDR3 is TGTGCCACCAGCAGAGAACGGGGGGCAAACACTGAAGCTTTCTTT. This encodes CATSRERGANTEAFF.

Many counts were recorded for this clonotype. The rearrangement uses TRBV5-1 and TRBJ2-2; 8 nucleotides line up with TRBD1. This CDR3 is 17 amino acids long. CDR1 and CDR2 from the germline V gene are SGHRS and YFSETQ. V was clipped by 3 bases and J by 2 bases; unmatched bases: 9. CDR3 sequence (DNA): TGCGCCAGCAGCTCTCAGCCGGGACAGGCTAACACCGGGGAGCTGTTTTTT. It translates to CASSSQPGQANTGELFF.

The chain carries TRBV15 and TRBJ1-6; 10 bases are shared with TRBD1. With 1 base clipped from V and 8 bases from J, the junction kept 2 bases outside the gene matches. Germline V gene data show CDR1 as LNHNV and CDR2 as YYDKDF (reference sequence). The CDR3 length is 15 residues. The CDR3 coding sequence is TGTGCCACCAGCAGAGCCGGACAGGGGGATTCACCCCTCCACTTT. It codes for CATSRAGQGDSPLHF.

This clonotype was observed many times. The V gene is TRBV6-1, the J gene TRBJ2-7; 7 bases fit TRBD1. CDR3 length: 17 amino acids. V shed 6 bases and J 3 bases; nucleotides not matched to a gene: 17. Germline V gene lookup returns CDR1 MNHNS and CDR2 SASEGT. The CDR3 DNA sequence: TGTGCCAGCAGCGCCTCCCAATACAGGGGTGAAGTCTACGAGCAGTACTTC. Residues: CASSASQYRGEVYEQYF.

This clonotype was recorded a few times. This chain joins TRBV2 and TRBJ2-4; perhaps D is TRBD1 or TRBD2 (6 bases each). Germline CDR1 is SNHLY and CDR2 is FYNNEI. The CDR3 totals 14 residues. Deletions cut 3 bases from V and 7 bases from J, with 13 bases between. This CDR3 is CASSDSGAGNIQYF. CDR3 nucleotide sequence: TGTGCCAGCAGTGACTCGGGGGCTGGCAACATTCAGTACTTC.

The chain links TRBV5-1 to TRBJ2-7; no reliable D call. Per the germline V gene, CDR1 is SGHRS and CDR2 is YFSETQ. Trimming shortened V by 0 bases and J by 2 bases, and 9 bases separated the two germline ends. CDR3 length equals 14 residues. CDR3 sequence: CASSLDGRTYEQYV. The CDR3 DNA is TGCGCCAGCAGCTTGGATGGCAGAACCTACGAGCAGTACGTC.

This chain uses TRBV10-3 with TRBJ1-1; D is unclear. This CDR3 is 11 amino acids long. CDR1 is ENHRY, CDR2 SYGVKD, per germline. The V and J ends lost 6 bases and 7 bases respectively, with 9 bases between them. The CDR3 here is CAIRGSVEAFF. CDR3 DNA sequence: TGTGCCATCAGAGGGAGCGTTGAAGCTTTCTTT.

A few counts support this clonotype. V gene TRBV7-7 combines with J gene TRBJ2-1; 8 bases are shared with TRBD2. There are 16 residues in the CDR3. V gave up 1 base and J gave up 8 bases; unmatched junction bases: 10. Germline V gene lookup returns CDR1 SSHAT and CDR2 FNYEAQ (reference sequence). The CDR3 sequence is CASSLGVAGGGDEQFF. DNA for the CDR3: TGTGCCAGCAGCTTAGGCGTTGCCGGGGGGGGAGATGAGCAGTTCTTC.

This CDR3 reads CASGLVLGRADTQYF. CDR3 bases: TGTGCTAGTGGTTTGGTACTCGGGAGGGCAGATACGCAGTATTTT. The J gene is TRBJ2-3, the V gene TRBV12-5, with 8 bases matching TRBD2. CDR1 and CDR2 from the germline V gene are LGHNT and FRNRAP. Germline trimming cut 0 bases from V and 4 bases from J; bases unmatched to any gene: 3. The CDR3 consists of 15 residues.

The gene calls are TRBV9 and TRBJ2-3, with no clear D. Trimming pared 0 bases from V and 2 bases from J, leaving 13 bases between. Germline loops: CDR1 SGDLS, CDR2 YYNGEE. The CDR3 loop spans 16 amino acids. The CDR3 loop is CASSVASPAHTDTQYF. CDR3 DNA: TGTGCCAGCAGCGTAGCCAGCCCAGCCCACACAGATACGCAGTATTTT.

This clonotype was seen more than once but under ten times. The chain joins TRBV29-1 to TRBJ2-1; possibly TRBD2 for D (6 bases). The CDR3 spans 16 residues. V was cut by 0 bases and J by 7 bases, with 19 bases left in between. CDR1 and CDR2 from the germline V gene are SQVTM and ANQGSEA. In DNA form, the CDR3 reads TGCAGCGTTGAAGATCGGAGGGCATACTCCGGAAATGAGCAGTTCTTC. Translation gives CSVEDRRAYSGNEQFF.

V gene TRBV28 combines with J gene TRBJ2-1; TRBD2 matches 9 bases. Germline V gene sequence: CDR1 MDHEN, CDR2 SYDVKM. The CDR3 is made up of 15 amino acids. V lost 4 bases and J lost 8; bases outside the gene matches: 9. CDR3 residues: CASSSKREVGDEQFF. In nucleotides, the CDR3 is TGTGCCAGCAGTTCTAAGCGGGAGGTTGGCGATGAGCAGTTCTTC. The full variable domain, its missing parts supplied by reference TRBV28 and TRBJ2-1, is DVKVTQSSRYLVKRTGEKVFLECVQDMDHENMFWYRQDPGLGLRLIYFSYDVKMKEKGDIPEGYSVSREKKERFSLILESASTNQTSMYLCASSSKREVGDEQFFGPGTRLTVL.

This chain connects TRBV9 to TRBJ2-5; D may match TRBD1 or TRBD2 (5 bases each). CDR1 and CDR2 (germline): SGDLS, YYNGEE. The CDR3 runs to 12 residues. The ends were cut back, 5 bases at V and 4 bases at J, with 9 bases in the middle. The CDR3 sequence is CASRGDGETQYF. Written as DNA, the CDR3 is TGTGCCAGCAGAGGGGACGGAGAGACCCAGTACTTC.

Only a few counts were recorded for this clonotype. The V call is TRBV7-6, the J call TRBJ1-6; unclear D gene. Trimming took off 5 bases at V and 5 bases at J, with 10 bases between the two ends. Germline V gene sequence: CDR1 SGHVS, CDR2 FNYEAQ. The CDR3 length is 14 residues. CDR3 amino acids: CASSPPWDNSPLHF. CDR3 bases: TGTGCCAGCAGCCCACCCTGGGATAATTCACCCCTCCACTTT.

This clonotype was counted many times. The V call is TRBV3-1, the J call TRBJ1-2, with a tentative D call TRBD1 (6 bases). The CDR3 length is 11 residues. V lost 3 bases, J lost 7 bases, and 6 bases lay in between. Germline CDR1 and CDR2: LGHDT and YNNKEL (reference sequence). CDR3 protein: CASSQGAGYTF. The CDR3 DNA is TGTGCCAGCAGCCAGGGGGCTGGCTACACCTTC.

CDR3 protein: CASGDLDAFF. In DNA, the CDR3 is TGTGCCAGTGGGGACTTGGACGCTTTCTTT. This chain joins TRBV19 and TRBJ1-1, with D perhaps matching TRBD1 (5 bases). V was cut by 8 bases and J by 11 bases, with 12 bases left in between. This CDR3 has 10 residues. Germline CDR1 is LNHDA and CDR2 is SQIVND (reference sequence). Full variable domain (missing parts from reference TRBV19 and TRBJ1-1): DGGITQSPKYLFRKEGQNVTLSCEQNLNHDAMYWYRQDPGQGLRLIYYSQIVNDFQKGDIAEGYSVSREKKESFPLTVTSAQKNPTAFYLCASGDLDAFFGQGTRLTVV.

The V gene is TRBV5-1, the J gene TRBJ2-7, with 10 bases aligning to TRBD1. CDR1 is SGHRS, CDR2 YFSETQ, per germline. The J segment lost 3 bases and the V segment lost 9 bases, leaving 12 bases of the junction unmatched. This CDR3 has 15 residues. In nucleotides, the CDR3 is TGCGCCACTCCTCCGGGACAGGGGCCTATCTACGAGCAGTACGTC. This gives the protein CATPPGQGPIYEQYV.

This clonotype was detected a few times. CDR3 in amino acids: CAIRSKVAGGITDTQYF. The CDR3 DNA follows: TGTGCCATCAGGTCCAAAGTGGCGGGGGGGATCACAGATACGCAGTATTTT. The genes are TRBV10-3 and TRBJ2-3, with 9 bases identical to TRBD2. Germline CDR1 and CDR2: ENHRY and SYGVKD. The CDR3 sequence is 17 residues long. J was trimmed by 2 bases and V by 6 bases; bases with no gene match: 12.

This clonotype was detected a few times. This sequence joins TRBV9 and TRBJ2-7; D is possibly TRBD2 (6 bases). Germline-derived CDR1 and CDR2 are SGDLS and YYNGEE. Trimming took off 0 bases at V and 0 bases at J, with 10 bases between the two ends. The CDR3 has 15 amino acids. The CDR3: CASSVGGGVSYEQYF. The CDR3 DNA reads TGTGCCAGCAGCGTAGGGGGCGGGGTCTCCTACGAGCAGTACTTC.

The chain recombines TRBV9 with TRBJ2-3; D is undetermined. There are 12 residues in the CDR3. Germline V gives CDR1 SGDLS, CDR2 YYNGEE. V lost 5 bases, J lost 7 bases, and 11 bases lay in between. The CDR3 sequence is CASSPEAYTQYF. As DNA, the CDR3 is TGTGCCAGCAGTCCAGAGGCATATACGCAGTATTTT.

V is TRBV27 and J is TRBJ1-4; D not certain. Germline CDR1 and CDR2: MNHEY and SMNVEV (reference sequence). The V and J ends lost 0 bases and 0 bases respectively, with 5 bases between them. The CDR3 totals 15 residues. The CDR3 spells CASSLSFATNEKLFF. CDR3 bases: TGTGCCAGCAGTTTATCGTTTGCAACTAATGAAAAACTGTTTTTT.

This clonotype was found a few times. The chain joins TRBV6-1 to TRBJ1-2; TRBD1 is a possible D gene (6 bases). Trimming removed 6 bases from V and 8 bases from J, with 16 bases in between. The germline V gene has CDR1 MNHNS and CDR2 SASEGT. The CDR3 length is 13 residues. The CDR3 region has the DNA TGTGCCAGCAGCCCCGGACAGATGCGGGGCTACACCTTC. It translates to CASSPGQMRGYTF.

CDR3 in amino acids: CASSLGGGTAWAGELFF. The CDR3 DNA follows: TGTGCCAGCAGCTTAGGCGGTGGGACAGCCTGGGCCGGGGAGCTGTTTTTT. The chain couples TRBV7-2 to TRBJ2-2, with 7 bases aligning to TRBD1. The junction had 11 bases not matched to a gene; V was cut back by 1 base and J by 6 bases. This CDR3 region has 17 residues. Germline CDR1 SGHTA, CDR2 FQGNSA.

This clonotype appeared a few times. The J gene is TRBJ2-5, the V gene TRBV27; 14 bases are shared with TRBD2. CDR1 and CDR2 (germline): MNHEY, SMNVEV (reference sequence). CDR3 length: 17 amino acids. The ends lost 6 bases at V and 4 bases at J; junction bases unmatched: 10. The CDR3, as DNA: TGTGCCAGCAGCCTCCGACTAGCGGGAGGGTCTAGAGAGACCCAGTACTTC. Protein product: CASSLRLAGGSRETQYF.